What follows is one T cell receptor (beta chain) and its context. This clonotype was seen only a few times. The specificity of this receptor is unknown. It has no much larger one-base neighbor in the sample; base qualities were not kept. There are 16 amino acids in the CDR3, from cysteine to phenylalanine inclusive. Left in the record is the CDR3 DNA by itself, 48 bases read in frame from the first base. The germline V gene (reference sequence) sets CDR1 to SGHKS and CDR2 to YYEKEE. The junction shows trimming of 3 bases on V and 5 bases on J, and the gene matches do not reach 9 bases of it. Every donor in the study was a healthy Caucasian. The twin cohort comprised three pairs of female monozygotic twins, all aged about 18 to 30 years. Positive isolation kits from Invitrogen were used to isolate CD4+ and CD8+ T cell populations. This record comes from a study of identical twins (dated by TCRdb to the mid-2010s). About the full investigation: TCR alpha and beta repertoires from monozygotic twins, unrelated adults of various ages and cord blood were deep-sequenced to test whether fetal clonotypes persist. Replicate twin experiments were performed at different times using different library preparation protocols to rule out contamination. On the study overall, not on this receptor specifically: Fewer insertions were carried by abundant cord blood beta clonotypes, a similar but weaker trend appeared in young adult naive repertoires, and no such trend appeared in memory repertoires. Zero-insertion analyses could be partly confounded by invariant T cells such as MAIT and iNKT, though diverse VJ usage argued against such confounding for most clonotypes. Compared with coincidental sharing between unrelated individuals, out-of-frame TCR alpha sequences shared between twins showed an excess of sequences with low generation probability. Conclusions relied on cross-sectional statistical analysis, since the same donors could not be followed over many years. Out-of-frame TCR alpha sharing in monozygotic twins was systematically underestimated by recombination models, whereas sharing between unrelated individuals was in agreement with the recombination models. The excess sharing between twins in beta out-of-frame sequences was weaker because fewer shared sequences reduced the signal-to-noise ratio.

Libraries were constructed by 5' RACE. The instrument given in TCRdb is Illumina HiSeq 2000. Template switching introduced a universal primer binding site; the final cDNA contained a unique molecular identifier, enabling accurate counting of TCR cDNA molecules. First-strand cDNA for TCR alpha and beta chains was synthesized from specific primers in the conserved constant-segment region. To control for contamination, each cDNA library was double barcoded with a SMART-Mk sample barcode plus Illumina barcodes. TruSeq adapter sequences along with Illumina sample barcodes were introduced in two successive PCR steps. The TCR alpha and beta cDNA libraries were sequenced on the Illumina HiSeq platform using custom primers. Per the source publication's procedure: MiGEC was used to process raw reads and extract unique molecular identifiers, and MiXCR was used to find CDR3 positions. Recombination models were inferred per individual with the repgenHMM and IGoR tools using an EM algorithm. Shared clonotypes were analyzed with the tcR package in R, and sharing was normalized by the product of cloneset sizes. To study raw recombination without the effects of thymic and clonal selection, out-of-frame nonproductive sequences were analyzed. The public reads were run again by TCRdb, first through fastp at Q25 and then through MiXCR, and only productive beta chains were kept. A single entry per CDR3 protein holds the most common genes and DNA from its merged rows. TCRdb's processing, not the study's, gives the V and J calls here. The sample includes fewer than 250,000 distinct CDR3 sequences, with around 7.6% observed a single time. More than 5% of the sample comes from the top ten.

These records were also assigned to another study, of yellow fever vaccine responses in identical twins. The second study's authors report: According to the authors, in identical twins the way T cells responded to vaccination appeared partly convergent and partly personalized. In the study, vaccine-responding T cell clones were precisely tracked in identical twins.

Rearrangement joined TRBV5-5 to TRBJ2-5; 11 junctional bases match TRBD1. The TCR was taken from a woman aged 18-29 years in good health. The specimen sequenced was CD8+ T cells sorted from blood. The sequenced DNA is TGTGCCAGCAGCTCAGCAGGACAGGGGGCAGGGGAGACCCAGTACTTC. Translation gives CASSSAGQGAGETQYF.